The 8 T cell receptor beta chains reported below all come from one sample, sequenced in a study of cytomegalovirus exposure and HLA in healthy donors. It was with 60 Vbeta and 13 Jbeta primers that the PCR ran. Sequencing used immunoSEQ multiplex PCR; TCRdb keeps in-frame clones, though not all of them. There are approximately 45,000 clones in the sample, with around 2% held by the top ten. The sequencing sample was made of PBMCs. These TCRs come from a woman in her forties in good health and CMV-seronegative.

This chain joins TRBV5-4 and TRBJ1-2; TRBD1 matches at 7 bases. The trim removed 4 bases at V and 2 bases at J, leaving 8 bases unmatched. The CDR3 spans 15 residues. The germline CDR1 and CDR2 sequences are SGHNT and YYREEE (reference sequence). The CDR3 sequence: CASSQGTVVNYGYTF. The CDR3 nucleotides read TGTGCCAGCAGCCAGGGGACAGTAGTCAACTATGGCTACACCTTC. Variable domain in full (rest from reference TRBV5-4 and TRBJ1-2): ETGVTQSPTHLIKTRGQQVTLRCSSQSGHNTVSWYQQALGQGPQFIFQYYREEENGRGNFPPRFSGLQFPNYSSELNVNALELDDSALYLCASSQGTVVNYGYTFGSGTRLTVV.

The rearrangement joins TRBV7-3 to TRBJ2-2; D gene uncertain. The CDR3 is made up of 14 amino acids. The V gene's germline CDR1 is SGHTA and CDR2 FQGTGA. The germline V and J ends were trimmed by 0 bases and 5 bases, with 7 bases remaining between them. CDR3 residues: CASSLTRGTGELFF. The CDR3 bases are TGTGCCAGCAGCTTAACGAGAGGAACCGGGGAGCTGTTTTTT. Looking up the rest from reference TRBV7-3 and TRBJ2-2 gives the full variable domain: GAGVSQTPSNKVTEKGKYVELRCDPISGHTALYWYRQSLGQGPEFLIYFQGTGAADDSGLPNDRFFAVRPEGSVSTLKIQRTERGDSAVYLCASSLTRGTGELFFGEGSRLTVL.

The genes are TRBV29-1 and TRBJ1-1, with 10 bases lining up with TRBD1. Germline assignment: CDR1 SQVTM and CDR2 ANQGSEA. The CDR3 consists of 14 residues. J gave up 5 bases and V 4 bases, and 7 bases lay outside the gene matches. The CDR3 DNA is TGCAGCGTTGTGGGGGGGACAGGGGTTACTGAAGCTTTCTTT. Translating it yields CSVVGGTGVTEAFF.

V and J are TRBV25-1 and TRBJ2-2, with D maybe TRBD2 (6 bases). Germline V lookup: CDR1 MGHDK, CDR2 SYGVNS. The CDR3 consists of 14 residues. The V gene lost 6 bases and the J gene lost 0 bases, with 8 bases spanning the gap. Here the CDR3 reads CASRRGTNTGELFF. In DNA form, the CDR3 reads TGTGCCAGCAGACGGGGGACGAACACCGGGGAGCTGTTTTTT.

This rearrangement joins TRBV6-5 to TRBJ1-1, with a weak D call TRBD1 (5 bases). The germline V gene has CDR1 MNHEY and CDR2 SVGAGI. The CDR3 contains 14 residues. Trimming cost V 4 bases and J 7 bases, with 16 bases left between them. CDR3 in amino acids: CASSSRGSGLEAFF. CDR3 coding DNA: TGTGCCAGCAGTTCTAGGGGTTCGGGACTTGAAGCTTTCTTT.

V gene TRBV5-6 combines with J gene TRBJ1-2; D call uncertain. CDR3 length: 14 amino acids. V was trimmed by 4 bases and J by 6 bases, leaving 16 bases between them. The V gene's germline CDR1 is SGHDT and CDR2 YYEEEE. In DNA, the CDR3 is TGTGCCAGCAGCCTGGAAATGAGCTATAATGGCTACACCTTC. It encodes CASSLEMSYNGYTF.

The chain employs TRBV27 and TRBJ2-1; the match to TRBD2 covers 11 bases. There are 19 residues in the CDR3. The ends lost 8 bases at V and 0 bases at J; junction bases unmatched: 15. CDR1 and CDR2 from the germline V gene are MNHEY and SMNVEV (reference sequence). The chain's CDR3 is CASLPGASGGPNSYNEQFF. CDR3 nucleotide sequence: TGTGCCAGCCTTCCGGGGGCTAGCGGGGGGCCGAACTCCTACAATGAGCAGTTCTTC.

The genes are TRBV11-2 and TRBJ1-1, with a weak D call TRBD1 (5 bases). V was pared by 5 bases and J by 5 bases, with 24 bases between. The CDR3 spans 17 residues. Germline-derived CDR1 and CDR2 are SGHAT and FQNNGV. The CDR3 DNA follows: TGTGCCAGCAGCCCCCTAAGCGGTTCAGGGAGGGAAACTGAAGCTTTCTTT. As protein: CASSPLSGSGRETEAFF.